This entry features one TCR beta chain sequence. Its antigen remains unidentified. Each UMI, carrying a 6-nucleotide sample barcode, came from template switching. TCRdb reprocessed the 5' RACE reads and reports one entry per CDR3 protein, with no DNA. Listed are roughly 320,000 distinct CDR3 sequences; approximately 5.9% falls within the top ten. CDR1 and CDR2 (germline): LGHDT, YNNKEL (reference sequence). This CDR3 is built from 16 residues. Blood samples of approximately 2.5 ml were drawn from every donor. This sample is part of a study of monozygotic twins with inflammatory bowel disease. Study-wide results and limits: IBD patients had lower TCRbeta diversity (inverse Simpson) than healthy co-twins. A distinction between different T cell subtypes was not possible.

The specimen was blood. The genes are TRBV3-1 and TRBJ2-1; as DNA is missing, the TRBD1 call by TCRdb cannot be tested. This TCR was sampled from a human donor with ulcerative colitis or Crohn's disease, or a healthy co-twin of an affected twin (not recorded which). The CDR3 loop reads CASSPPAGRTYNEQFF.